A single sample gave rise to the 26 T cell receptor beta chains below, sequenced in a study of blood T cell repertoires in COVID-19. Sequencing used immunoSEQ multiplex PCR; TCRdb keeps in-frame clones, though not all of them. Of more than 90,000 clones in the sample, about two thirds were seen once. Material: peripheral blood. All receptors derive from a woman aged 60-75 years in a cohort sampled during active or convalescent COVID-19.

This clone was seen only a few times. The chain carries TRBV4-1 and TRBJ2-3, with 9 bases fitting TRBD2. CDR3 size: 17 residues. The junction had 8 bases not matched to a gene; V was cut back by 2 bases and J by 2 bases. Germline loops: CDR1 MGHRA, CDR2 YSYEKL. CDR3 sequence: CASSQRPGTSSTDTQYF. Written as DNA, the CDR3 is TGCGCCAGCAGCCAAAGACCCGGGACTAGCTCCACAGATACGCAGTATTTT.

Only one count was recorded for this clone. The V call is TRBV19, the J call TRBJ1-2, with 8 positions matching TRBD1. V lost 6 bases and J lost 3; bases outside the gene matches: 3. CDR3 length equals 13 residues. Germline V gene lookup returns CDR1 LNHDA and CDR2 SQIVND (reference sequence). CDR3 amino acids: CASRNRGDYGYTF. Written as DNA, the CDR3 is TGTGCCAGTAGGAACAGGGGGGACTATGGCTACACCTTC.

In this sample, this clone turned up once. The chain recombines TRBV19 with TRBJ2-1, with 7 bases aligning to TRBD2. The CDR3 covers 16 residues. Germline V gene data show CDR1 as LNHDA and CDR2 as SQIVND (reference sequence). Trimming cost V 0 bases and J 1 base; bases outside gene matches: 3. CDR3 sequence reads: CASSIDPAGSYNEQFF. As DNA, the CDR3 is TGTGCCAGTAGTATAGATCCAGCGGGGTCCTACAATGAGCAGTTCTTC.

The J gene is TRBJ2-3, the V gene TRBV28; TRBD2 agrees at 10 bases. The length of the CDR3 is 16 residues. Germline trimming cut 5 bases from V and 0 bases from J; bases unmatched to any gene: 5. Per germline, CDR1 MDHEN and CDR2 SYDVKM. Here the CDR3 reads CASSGAGGPSTDTQYF. CDR3 nucleotides: TGTGCCAGCAGTGGAGCGGGGGGGCCGAGCACAGATACGCAGTATTTT.

The V gene is TRBV6-4, the J gene TRBJ1-1, with D possibly TRBD1 on 5 matching bases. The CDR3 covers 13 residues. The germline CDR1 and CDR2 sequences are MRHNA and SNTAGT. Trimming shortened V by 6 bases and J by 1 base, and 9 bases separated the two germline ends. CDR3 protein: CASRTDRNTEAFF. In DNA, the CDR3 is TGTGCCAGCAGAACAGACAGGAACACTGAAGCTTTCTTT.

The genes are TRBV4-3 and TRBJ2-7, with 9 positions matching TRBD1. Germline assignment: CDR1 LGHNA and CDR2 YSLEER. The V and J ends lost 2 bases and 4 bases, in that order; junction bases with no gene match: 6. The CDR3 covers 15 residues. The CDR3 nucleotides read TGCGCCAGCAGCCAATCATCGACAGGGGGTTACGAGCAGTACTTC. Its translation is CASSQSSTGGYEQYF.

The chain joins TRBV25-1 to TRBJ2-6, with D perhaps matching TRBD2 (5 bases). This CDR3 is 16 amino acids long. The germline gives CDR1 MGHDK, CDR2 SYGVNS. Between the trimmed V and J ends, which lost 5 bases and 2 bases, there was a span of 13 bases. The CDR3 reads CASSSIGEAGANVLTF. CDR3 in DNA: TGTGCCAGCAGTAGCATCGGGGAAGCTGGGGCCAACGTCCTGACTTTC.

The rearrangement links TRBV6-6 to TRBJ2-7, with 10 bases aligning to TRBD1. From germline, CDR1 is MNHNY and CDR2 SVGAGI (reference sequence). The trim removed 5 bases at V and 7 bases at J, leaving 8 bases unmatched. The CDR3 covers 14 residues. DNA of the CDR3: TGTGCCAGCAGTACCTCCGGGACAGGGGTAGAGCAGTACTTC. It translates to CASSTSGTGVEQYF.

This chain links TRBV5-1 with TRBJ2-2; 12 bases map to TRBD2. The CDR3 extends over 16 amino acids. J was trimmed by 3 bases and V by 4 bases; bases with no gene match: 4. Germline lookup yields CDR1 SGHRS and CDR2 YFSETQ. The CDR3 sequence is CASSATSGGYTGELFF. The CDR3 region has the DNA TGCGCCAGCAGCGCGACTAGCGGGGGATACACCGGGGAGCTGTTTTTT.

As regards this clone: The junction and the germline gene differ at one end; a read error may be behind it. The CDR3 region has the DNA TGTGCCAGCAGCGTAACCCGGACAGGGGATGGCGGGGAGCTGTTTTTT. Encoded protein: CASSVTRTGDGGELFF. This chain links TRBV7-3 with TRBJ2-2; 9 bases are a match to TRBD1. CDR3 length: 16 amino acids. Per germline, CDR1 SGHTA and CDR2 FQGTGA.

The chain joins TRBV7-7 to TRBJ2-5; the D gene is possibly TRBD2 (7 bases). Trimming took 4 bases from V and 2 from J, leaving 14 bases between them. Per germline, CDR1 SSHAT and CDR2 FNYEAQ (reference sequence). There are 15 residues in the CDR3. The CDR3 sequence: CASSSGGLTQETQYF. Here the CDR3 DNA reads TGTGCCAGCAGCTCCGGGGGGCTAACGCAAGAGACCCAGTACTTC.

The V gene is TRBV29-1, the J gene TRBJ2-3, with unresolved D. Deletions cut 3 bases from V and 2 bases from J, with 9 bases between. CDR3 length equals 13 residues. The V gene's germline CDR1 is SQVTM and CDR2 ANQGSEA. CDR3 amino acids: CSVDWRSTDTQYF. The CDR3 DNA reads TGCAGCGTTGATTGGAGATCCACAGATACGCAGTATTTT.

The chain uses TRBV6-5 and TRBJ2-7; D is ambiguous. The CDR3 loop spans 13 amino acids. V lost 5 bases and J 4 bases, leaving 12 bases between the germline ends. The germline V gene has CDR1 MNHEY and CDR2 SVGAGI. The CDR3 bases are TGTGCCAGCAGTCCAGACTCCCAGTACGAGCAGTACTTC. It is translated as CASSPDSQYEQYF.

V and J are TRBV5-1 and TRBJ1-1; 7 bases fit TRBD1. V shed 4 bases and J 1 base; nucleotides not matched to a gene: 7. The CDR3 extends over 15 amino acids. CDR1 and CDR2 (germline): SGHRS, YFSETQ. CDR3 sequence reads: CASSLKGAGNTEAFF. The CDR3 nucleotides are TGCGCCAGCAGCCTCAAGGGGGCTGGGAACACTGAAGCTTTCTTT.

The chain is built from TRBV19 and TRBJ1-1; D gene uncertain. Germline CDR1 LNHDA, CDR2 SQIVND (reference sequence). The CDR3 covers 13 residues. Trimming cost V 5 bases and J 6 bases, with 13 bases left between them. The CDR3 nucleotides read TGTGCCAGTAGTCTGGGGAGAGTCGCTGAAGCTTTCTTT. Translated: CASSLGRVAEAFF.

This clone was detected once. V usage is TRBV6-5 and J usage is TRBJ2-1; 8 positions agree with TRBD2. CDR3 length: 15 residues. Germline assignment: CDR1 MNHEY and CDR2 SVGAGI. V shed 6 bases and J 0 bases; nucleotides not matched to a gene: 4. For the CDR3, the DNA is TGTGCCAGCAGCATAGCGGGGAGCTCCTACAATGAGCAGTTCTTC. Translated: CASSIAGSSYNEQFF.

In this sample, this clone turned up a few times. The rearrangement links TRBV27 to TRBJ1-4, with no clear D. The CDR3 is 14 residues long. The V end lost 3 bases, the J end lost 6 bases, and 11 bases lay between the germline ends. In germline, CDR1 is MNHEY, CDR2 SMNVEV (reference sequence). The CDR3 DNA follows: TGTGCCAGCAGTTTTCAAAGCGCCCATGAAAAACTGTTTTTT. Protein sequence: CASSFQSAHEKLFF.

A remark on this clone: Given the absence of the conserved phenylalanine or tryptophan at the CDR3 end, a read error is likely. No DNA is shown, since the ends of the CDR3 on it are uncertain; the CDR3 is the one TCRdb lists. CDR3: CASRAGTGVLAG. The chain links TRBV6-5 to TRBJ1-2; the table's D call, TRBD1, has no DNA check behind it. Both ends counted, the CDR3 spans 12 residues. The germline CDR1 and CDR2 sequences are MNHEY and SVGAGI.

In this sample, this clone turned up a few times. The chain couples TRBV11-2 to TRBJ2-1; 11 nucleotides agree with TRBD2. CDR1 SGHAT and CDR2 FQNNGV come from the germline V gene. J gave up 3 bases and V 2 bases, and 9 bases lay outside the gene matches. CDR3 size: 18 residues. CDR3 DNA: TGTGCCAGCAGCTTATGGAGTAGCGGGGGGGCTGACTACAATGAGCAGTTCTTC. Encoded protein: CASSLWSSGGADYNEQFF.

The CDR3 loop reads CASSEALAGAPRYEQYF. The CDR3 DNA sequence: TGTGCCAGCAGTGAAGCACTAGCGGGGGCCCCGCGCTACGAGCAGTACTTC. The rearrangement links TRBV6-1 to TRBJ2-7, with 11 bases that match TRBD2. Germline values: CDR1 MNHNS, CDR2 SASEGT. The CDR3 is 17 residues long. Trimming at V came to 0 bases and at J to 3 bases, leaving 7 bases not matched to a gene.

This sequence joins TRBV7-2 and TRBJ1-5, with unresolved D. V was cut by 2 bases and J by 0 bases, with 5 bases left in between. The CDR3 is 14 residues long. Germline CDR1 reads SGHTA; CDR2 reads FQGNSA. DNA for the CDR3: TGTGCCAGCAGCTTACGGGTTAGCAATCAGCCCCAGCATTTT. Its translation is CASSLRVSNQPQHF.

The chain recombines TRBV11-1 with TRBJ1-2; tentative D call: TRBD1 (6 bases). Trimming cost V 0 bases and J 4 bases, with 12 bases left between them. Germline V gene sequence: CDR1 SGHAT, CDR2 FQDESV (reference sequence). The CDR3 has 15 amino acids. As DNA, the CDR3 is TGTGCCAGCAGCTTAGCCGGGACAACGAGCTATGGCTACACCTTC. Translating it yields CASSLAGTTSYGYTF.

The sample holds a few counts of this clone. This sequence joins TRBV18 and TRBJ1-5; D possibly corresponds to TRBD1 (5 bases). Trimming took off 3 bases at V and 6 bases at J, with 18 bases between the two ends. From germline, CDR1 is KGHSH and CDR2 LQKENI. The CDR3 runs to 16 residues. The CDR3 loop reads CASSPSAGQRGQPQHF. The DNA for the CDR3 is TGTGCCAGCTCACCTAGTGCAGGGCAACGAGGTCAGCCCCAGCATTTT.

This chain joins TRBV9 and TRBJ1-1; D ambiguous. Trimming removed 3 bases from V and 0 bases from J, with 9 bases in between. Germline V CDR1 and CDR2: SGDLS, YYNGEE. The CDR3 runs to 14 residues. The CDR3 sequence is CASSASYMNTEAFF. The CDR3 region has the DNA TGTGCCAGCAGCGCATCCTATATGAACACTGAAGCTTTCTTT.

V usage is TRBV10-3 and J usage is TRBJ1-1; 8 positions match TRBD1. Germline V gene sequence: CDR1 ENHRY, CDR2 SYGVKD. J was trimmed by 11 bases and V by 2 bases; bases with no gene match: 4. The CDR3 runs 12 residues. CDR3 in amino acids: CAISEGDRRAFF. In DNA form, the CDR3 reads TGTGCCATCAGTGAGGGGGACAGGAGGGCTTTCTTT.

CDR3 residues: CASSYLAGGRETQYF. The DNA for the CDR3 is TGCGCCAGCAGCTACCTAGCGGGGGGTCGGGAGACCCAGTACTTC. This chain joins TRBV5-1 and TRBJ2-5; 11 bases are a match to TRBD2. The germline gives CDR1 SGHRS, CDR2 YFSETQ. The trim removed 3 bases at V and 5 bases at J, leaving 6 bases unmatched. CDR3 length equals 15 residues.